The rows below give T cell receptor beta chains drawn from one sample of a study of CXCR3-negative and CXCR3-positive naive CD8 T cells. TCRdb reprocessed the 5' RACE reads, with one entry per CDR3 protein and no DNA. Found here are some 53,000 distinct CDR3 sequences; the top ten clones hold roughly 0.6%. Specimen: naive CXCR3+ CD8+ T cells from blood. The origin of the receptors is a human donor in good health. Some clones in this sample may be carry-over from other donors' samples. Both conserved end residues are part of each CDR3. The size field is filled for only some rows; it gives once, few, many or a size class.

J,V,size,CDR3
TRBJ2-2,TRBV29-1,.,CSVQSGTVNTGELFF
TRBJ2-1,TRBV6-4,.,CASSDPDNEQFF
TRBJ1-2,TRBV6-6,.,CASRGAYGYTF
TRBJ2-1,TRBV20-1,.,CSARFLPGGMNEQFF
TRBJ1-5,TRBV29-1,.,CSVGQGAQPQHF
TRBJ2-7,TRBV12-3/TRBV12-4,.,CASSFQGTEQYF
TRBJ2-2,TRBV13,.,CASSPPSNTGELFF
TRBJ2-7,TRBV7-9,.,CASSPRQGASSYEQYF
TRBJ2-2,TRBV20-1,.,CSARDRDGLTGELFF
TRBJ1-2,TRBV28,.,CASSPNYGYTF
TRBJ1-5,TRBV4-3,.,CASSQDFEGAPQPQHF
TRBJ2-2,TRBV7-3,.,CASSVAGGNTGELFF
TRBJ2-5,TRBV20-1,.,CSARGGWQQETQYF
TRBJ2-5,TRBV25-1,.,CASRRAAEETQYF
TRBJ2-7,TRBV29-1,.,CSVETGQGYEQYF
TRBJ1-5,TRBV21-1,.,CASSKECLTPGPNQPQHF
TRBJ1-1,TRBV4-3,.,CASSQDRTANTEAFF
TRBJ2-3,TRBV28,.,CASSWATSGGTDTQYF
TRBJ2-7,TRBV5-5,.,CASRATAHEQYF
TRBJ2-1,TRBV5-1,.,CASGSPGQGYNEQFF
TRBJ2-5,TRBV2,.,CASIAFRDPGETQYF
TRBJ2-2,TRBV4-3,.,CASSQDGLAGGNAGELFF
TRBJ2-7,TRBV23-1,.,CASSQSFSFWDIPYEQYF
TRBJ2-5,TRBV29-1,.,CSVLGLAGEETQYF
TRBJ2-1,TRBV5-4,.,CASSFGPEQFF
TRBJ2-7,TRBV4-3,.,CASSQDRDRSFYEQYF
TRBJ1-1,TRBV20-1,.,CSATPAGSNTEAFF
TRBJ2-7,TRBV10-3,.,CAISTEREPYEQYF
TRBJ2-3,TRBV28,.,CASSKETGGGADTQYF
TRBJ1-1,TRBV27,.,CASSPLPGRGNTEAFF
TRBJ1-5,TRBV6-5,.,CASSPSGVFQPQHF
TRBJ2-1,TRBV6-2/TRBV6-3,.,CASSYSTSWGEQFF
TRBJ2-4,TRBV28,.,CASHSAEPKNIQYF
TRBJ1-5,TRBV20-1,.,CSATLQGDYSNQPQHF
TRBJ2-7,TRBV11-1,.,CASSLARAAYEQYF
TRBJ2-7,TRBV5-6,.,CASRIQGSYEQYF
TRBJ2-5,TRBV4-3,.,CASSQERTGQPTQYF
TRBJ1-1,TRBV6-5,.,CASAPGMNTEAFF
TRBJ2-7,TRBV15,.,CATSAWTDSYEQYF
TRBJ2-1,TRBV7-8,.,CASSSRTDFPPSSYNEQFF
TRBJ2-1,TRBV12-3/TRBV12-4,.,CASSSRGMTTYNEQFF
TRBJ2-1,TRBV4-3,.,CASSPDRGHYNEQFF
TRBJ1-1,TRBV6-2/TRBV6-3,.,CASSLLAGDTEAFF
TRBJ1-4,TRBV29-1,.,CPMWPRDEKLFF
TRBJ2-7,TRBV7-9,.,CASSPVGAYEQYF
TRBJ2-7,TRBV7-9,.,CASSTTEGSYEQYF
TRBJ2-1,TRBV7-3,.,CASSLGTGGMTEQFF
TRBJ2-1,TRBV21-1,.,CASSGYNEQFF
TRBJ1-1,TRBV7-9,.,CASSSPVQGTEAFF
TRBJ2-7,TRBV12-3/TRBV12-4,medium-sized,CASSPGALHEQYF